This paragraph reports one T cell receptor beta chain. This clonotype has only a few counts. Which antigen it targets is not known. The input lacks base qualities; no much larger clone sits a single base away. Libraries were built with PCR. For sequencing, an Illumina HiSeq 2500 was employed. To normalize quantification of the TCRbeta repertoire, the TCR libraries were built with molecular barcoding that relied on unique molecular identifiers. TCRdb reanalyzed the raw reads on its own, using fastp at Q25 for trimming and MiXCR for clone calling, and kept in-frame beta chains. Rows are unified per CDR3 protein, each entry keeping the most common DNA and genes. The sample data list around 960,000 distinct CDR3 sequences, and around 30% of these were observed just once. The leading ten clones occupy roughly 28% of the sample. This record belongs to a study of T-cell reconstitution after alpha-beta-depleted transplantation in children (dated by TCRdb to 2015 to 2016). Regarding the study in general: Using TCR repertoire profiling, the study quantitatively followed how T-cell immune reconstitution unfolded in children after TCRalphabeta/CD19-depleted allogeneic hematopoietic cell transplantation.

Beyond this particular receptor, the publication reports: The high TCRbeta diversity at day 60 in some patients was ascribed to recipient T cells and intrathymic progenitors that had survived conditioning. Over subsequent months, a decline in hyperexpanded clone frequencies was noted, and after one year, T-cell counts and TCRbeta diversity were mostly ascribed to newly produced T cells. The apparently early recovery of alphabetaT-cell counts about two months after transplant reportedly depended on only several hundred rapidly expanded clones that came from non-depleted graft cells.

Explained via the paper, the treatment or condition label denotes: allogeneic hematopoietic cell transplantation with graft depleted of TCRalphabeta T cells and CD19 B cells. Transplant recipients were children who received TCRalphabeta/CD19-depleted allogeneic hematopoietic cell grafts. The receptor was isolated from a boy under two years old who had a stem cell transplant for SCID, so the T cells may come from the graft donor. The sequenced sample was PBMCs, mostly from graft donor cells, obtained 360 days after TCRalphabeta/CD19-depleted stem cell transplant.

The DNA is as follows: TGTGCCAGCAGCCAAGAATGGCGGGAAGGCTACACCTTC. It encodes CASSQEWREGYTF. Recombination joined TRBV4-2 with TRBJ1-2; the D segment cannot be called with confidence. The V and J ends are trimmed by 0 bases and 8 bases, leaving 10 bases between them. CDR1 and CDR2, per the germline V gene, are LGHNA and YNFKEQ. Taken from cysteine to phenylalanine, the CDR3 has 13 residues. The sequence is cut down to CDR3 DNA, 39 bases in frame from base 1.